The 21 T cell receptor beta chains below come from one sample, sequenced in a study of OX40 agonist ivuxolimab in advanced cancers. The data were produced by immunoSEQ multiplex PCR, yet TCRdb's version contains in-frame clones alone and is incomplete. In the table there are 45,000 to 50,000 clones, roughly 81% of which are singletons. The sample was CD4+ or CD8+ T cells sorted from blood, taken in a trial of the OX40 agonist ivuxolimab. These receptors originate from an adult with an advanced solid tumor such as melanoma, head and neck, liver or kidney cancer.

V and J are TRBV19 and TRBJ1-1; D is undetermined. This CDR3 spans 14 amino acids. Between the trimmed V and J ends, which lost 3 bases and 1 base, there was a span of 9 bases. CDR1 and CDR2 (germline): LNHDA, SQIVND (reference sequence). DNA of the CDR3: TGTGCCAGTAGTATCGCCCCAGCGAACACTGAAGCTTTCTTT. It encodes CASSIAPANTEAFF.

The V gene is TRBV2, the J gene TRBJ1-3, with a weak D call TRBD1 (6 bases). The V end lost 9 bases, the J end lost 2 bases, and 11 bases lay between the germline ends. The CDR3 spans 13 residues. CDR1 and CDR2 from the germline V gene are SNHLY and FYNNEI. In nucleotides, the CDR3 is TGTGCCAGGGCGGAGGGGGCTGGAAACACCATATATTTT. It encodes CARAEGAGNTIYF. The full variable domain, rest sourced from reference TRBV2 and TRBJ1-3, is EPEVTQTPSHQVTQMGQEVILRCVPISNHLYFYWYRQILGQKVEFLVSFYNNEISEKSEIFDDQFSVERPDGSNFTLKIRSTKLEDSAMYFCARAEGAGNTIYFGEGSWLTVV.

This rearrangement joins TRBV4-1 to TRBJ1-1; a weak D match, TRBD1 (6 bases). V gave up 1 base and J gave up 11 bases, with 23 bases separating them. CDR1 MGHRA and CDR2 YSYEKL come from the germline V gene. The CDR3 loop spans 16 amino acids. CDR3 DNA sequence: TGCGCCAGCAGCCAAGGTTCAAGTGGGACACTCCAAGGGGCTTTCTTT. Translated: CASSQGSSGTLQGAFF.

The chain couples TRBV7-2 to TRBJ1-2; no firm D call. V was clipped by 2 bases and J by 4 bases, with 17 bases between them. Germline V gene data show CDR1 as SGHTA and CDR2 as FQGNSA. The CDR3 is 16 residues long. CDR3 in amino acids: CASSLRSQPSGYGYTF. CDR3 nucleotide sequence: TGTGCCAGCAGCTTAAGGAGCCAGCCCTCGGGCTATGGCTACACCTTC.

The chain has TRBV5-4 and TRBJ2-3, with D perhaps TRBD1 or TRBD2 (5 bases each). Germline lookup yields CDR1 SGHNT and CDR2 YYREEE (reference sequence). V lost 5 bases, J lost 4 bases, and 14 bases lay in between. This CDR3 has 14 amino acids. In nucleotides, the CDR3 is TGTGCCAGCAGTGGGGGAGCTCTGTCAGATACGCAGTATTTT. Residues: CASSGGALSDTQYF.

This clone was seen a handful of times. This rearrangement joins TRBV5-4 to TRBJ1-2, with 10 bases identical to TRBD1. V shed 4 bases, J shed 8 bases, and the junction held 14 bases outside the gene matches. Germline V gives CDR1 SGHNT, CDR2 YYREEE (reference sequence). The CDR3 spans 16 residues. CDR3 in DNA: TGTGCCAGCAGCCCGCGGACAGGGGGAAGCGCGAAGGGCTACACCTTC. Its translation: CASSPRTGGSAKGYTF.

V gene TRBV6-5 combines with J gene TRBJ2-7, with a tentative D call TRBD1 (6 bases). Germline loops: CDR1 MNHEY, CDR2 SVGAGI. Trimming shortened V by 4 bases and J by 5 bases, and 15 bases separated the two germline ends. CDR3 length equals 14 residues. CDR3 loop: CASSFTTGWDEQYF. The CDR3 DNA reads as TGTGCCAGCAGTTTCACTACAGGGTGGGACGAGCAGTACTTC.

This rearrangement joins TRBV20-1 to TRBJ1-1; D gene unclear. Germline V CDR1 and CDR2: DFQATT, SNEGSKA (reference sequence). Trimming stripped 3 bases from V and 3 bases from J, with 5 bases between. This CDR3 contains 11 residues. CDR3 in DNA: TGCAGTGCTAGTAGTCACACTGAAGCTTTCTTT. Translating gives CSASSHTEAFF.

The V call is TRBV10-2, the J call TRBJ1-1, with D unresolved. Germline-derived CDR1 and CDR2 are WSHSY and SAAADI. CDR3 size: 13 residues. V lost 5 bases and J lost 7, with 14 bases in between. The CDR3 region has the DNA TGCGCCAGCAGTTCCCCCGCGGCTGTTGAAGCTTTCTTT. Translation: CASSSPAAVEAFF.

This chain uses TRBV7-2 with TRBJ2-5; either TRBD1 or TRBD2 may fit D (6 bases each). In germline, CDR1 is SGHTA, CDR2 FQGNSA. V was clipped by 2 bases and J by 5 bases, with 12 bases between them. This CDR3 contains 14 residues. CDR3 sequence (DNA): TGTGCCAGCAGCTTATGGGGGGCCGGGGAGACCCAGTACTTC. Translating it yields CASSLWGAGETQYF.

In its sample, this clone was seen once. Here the CDR3 reads CATSRGGGLAGPDTQYF. The CDR3 DNA reads as TGTGCCACCAGCAGAGGAGGGGGACTAGCGGGTCCAGATACGCAGTATTTT. The J gene is TRBJ2-3, the V gene TRBV15; 12 bases align to TRBD2. The V gene's germline CDR1 is LNHNV and CDR2 YYDKDF (reference sequence). The ends lost 1 base at V and 4 bases at J; junction bases unmatched: 6. The CDR3 contains 17 residues.

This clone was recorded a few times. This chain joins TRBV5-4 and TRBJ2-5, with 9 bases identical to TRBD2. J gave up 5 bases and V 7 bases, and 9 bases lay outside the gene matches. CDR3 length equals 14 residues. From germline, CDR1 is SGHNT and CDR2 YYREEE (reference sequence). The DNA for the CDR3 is TGTGCCAGCTCGTTAGCGGGAGAGTTGGAGACCCAGTACTTC. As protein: CASSLAGELETQYF.

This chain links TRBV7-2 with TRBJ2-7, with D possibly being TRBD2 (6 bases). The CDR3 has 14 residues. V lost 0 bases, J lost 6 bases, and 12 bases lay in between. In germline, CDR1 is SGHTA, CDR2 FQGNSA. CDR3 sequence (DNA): TGTGCCAGCAGCTTAGCGACGGGAGTAGTCGAGCAGTACTTC. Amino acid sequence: CASSLATGVVEQYF.

This CDR3 is CASSQDLRNTIYF. DNA of the CDR3: TGCGCCAGCAGCCAAGATCTCCGAAACACCATATATTTT. The chain joins TRBV4-1 to TRBJ1-3; D is unclear. Germline V gene data show CDR1 as MGHRA and CDR2 as YSYEKL. There are 13 residues in the CDR3. The V gene lost 0 bases and the J gene lost 5 bases, with 5 bases spanning the gap.

CDR3 nucleotides: TGTGCCAGCAGTTTATTGGTCAGTCGAGAGCAGTTCTTC. This sequence encodes CASSLLVSREQFF. The rearrangement links TRBV27 to TRBJ2-1; D gene unclear. Trimming cost V 1 base and J 10 bases, with 11 bases left between them. The CDR3 has 13 residues. CDR1 is MNHEY and CDR2 is SMNVEV in the germline V gene (reference sequence).

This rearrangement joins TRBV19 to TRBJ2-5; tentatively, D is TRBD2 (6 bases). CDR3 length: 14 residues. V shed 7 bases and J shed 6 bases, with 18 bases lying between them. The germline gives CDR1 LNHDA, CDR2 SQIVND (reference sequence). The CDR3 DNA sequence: TGTGCCAGTACCGACACTACAGGAGGGAAGACCCAGTACTTC. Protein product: CASTDTTGGKTQYF.

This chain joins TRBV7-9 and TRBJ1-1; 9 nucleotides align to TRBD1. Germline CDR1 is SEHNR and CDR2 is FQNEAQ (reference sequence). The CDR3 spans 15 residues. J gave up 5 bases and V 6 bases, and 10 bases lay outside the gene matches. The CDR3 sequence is CASRPETGGPTEAFF. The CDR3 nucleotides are TGTGCCAGCAGACCAGAAACAGGGGGCCCGACTGAAGCTTTCTTT.

CDR3 nucleotide sequence: TGTGCCAGCAGCTTAGGGCCTAGCGGGACTGGCACAGATACGCAGTATTTT. The encoded protein is CASSLGPSGTGTDTQYF. The rearrangement uses TRBV7-2 and TRBJ2-3; 9 bases align to TRBD2. J lost 1 base, V lost 1 base, and 6 bases had no gene match. This CDR3 is built from 17 residues. Germline V gene sequence: CDR1 SGHTA, CDR2 FQGNSA.

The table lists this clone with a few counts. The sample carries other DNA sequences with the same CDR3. This chain's CDR3 is CASSYGSGSNYGYTF. CDR3 nucleotide sequence: TGTGCCAGCAGTTACGGGTCAGGTTCTAACTATGGCTACACCTTC. The chain recombines TRBV6-6 with TRBJ1-2; D is unclear. V lost 2 bases and J lost 0, with 10 bases in between. Germline-derived CDR1 and CDR2 are MNHNY and SVGAGI (reference sequence). This CDR3 contains 15 residues.

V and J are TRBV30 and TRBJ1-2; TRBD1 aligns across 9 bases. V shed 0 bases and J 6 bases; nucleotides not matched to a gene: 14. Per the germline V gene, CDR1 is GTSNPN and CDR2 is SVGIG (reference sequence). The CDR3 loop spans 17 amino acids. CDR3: CAWSVWLAGQGDHGYTF. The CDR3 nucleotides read TGTGCCTGGAGTGTATGGTTGGCGGGACAGGGAGACCATGGCTACACCTTC.

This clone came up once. CDR3 sequence reads: CASSLLLWNGYGYTF. CDR3 in DNA: TGTGCCAGCAGCTTATTGCTGTGGAATGGGTATGGCTACACCTTC. This chain connects TRBV11-3 to TRBJ1-2; no definite D call. This CDR3 spans 15 amino acids. Germline V gives CDR1 SGHNT, CDR2 YENEEA. V shed 2 bases and J shed 5 bases, with 15 bases lying between them.